This T cell receptor beta chain derives from a study of blood T cell repertoires in COVID-19. Only in-frame clones appear in the TCRdb table, and some are missing; sequencing was by immunoSEQ multiplex PCR. The sample lists 300,000 to 400,000 clones, around 83% occurring once. The CDR3 is 13 amino acids. Germline loops: CDR1 KGHSH, CDR2 LQKENI. Trimming shortened V by 2 bases and J by 5 bases, and 10 bases separated the two germline ends. The TCR comes from a young man with active or convalescent COVID-19. The sample comprised peripheral blood. V is TRBV18 and J is TRBJ2-7; D is possibly TRBD1 (6 bases). In DNA, the CDR3 is TGTGCCAGCTCACCAGGGGGCACGGACGAGCAGTACTTC. Translating gives CASSPGGTDEQYF.